This TCR beta chain is from a study of T-cell reconstitution after alpha-beta-depleted transplantation in children. Unique molecular identifiers featured in how the TCRbeta library was prepared. MiXCR was run by TCRdb on the PCR reads, yielding one entry per CDR3 protein. The table records 200,000 to 250,000 distinct CDR3 sequences, roughly 10% of them present only once. Germline CDR1 and CDR2: DFQATT and SNEGSKA (reference sequence). This CDR3 comprises 14 residues. Trimming removed 1 base at V and 7 bases at J, with 16 bases between. This clonotype was counted only a few times. This TCR came from a human donor who donated a stem cell graft to a child with acute lymphoblastic leukemia. The chain links TRBV20-1 to TRBJ2-5; D is possibly TRBD1 (6 bases). The specimen comprised PBMCs from the stem cell graft donor, sampled from the stem cell graft. As DNA, the CDR3 is TGCAGTGCTAGAGGGGGGACAACCGTAGGGACCCAGTACTTC. Residues: CSARGGTTVGTQYF.